This TCR beta chain derives from a study of T cells after yellow fever vaccination. Of note for this clonotype: Its antigen remains unknown. One end of the junction varies from germline; a read error may be responsible.

A process of 5'RACE template switching, which added a universal primer site and UMIs, was used to make TCR cDNA. TCRdb reprocessed the 5' RACE reads with MiXCR, giving one entry per CDR3 protein. There are about 550,000 distinct CDR3 sequences in the sample; under 25% occur only once, and 13% to 15% lies in the top ten. This CDR3 is 14 amino acids long. General study points: A limited proportion of clonotypes was detected within both the CD4 and CD8 compartments. The study re-detected most primary-vaccination clones after the booster (approximately 97% CD4, roughly 90% CD8). Faster peaking, at day 5 versus 15, marked a secondary response that was weaker.

This TCR was sampled from a man between 25 and 39 years old who received the YFV17D yellow fever vaccine. Here the sequenced sample was PBMCs, taken 15 days after the yellow fever booster vaccination. This rearrangement joins TRBV23-1 to TRBJ2-3; D could derive from TRBD1 or TRBD2 (7 bases each). TRBV23-1 is identified as an open reading frame with a role that is uncertain. This chain's CDR3 is CASNNGSGTDTRYF. CDR3 bases: TGCGCCAGCAACAACGGGAGCGGGACAGATACGCGGTATTTT.